The rows below give T cell receptor beta chains drawn from one sample of a study of blood T cell repertoires in COVID-19. Clones were sequenced by immunoSEQ multiplex PCR, and TCRdb holds only the in-frame ones, with some missing. This sample has about 35,000 clones, with about four fifths found just once. Sequenced material: peripheral blood. The receptors shown here come from a man older than 75 with active or convalescent COVID-19. Each CDR3 is given with its conserved first and last residue. D genes are given only for firm matches. Expanded clones are given a class, and other clones once, few, many or no size at all.

DNA: TGTGCCAGCAGCCAAGATCTAACTACTCGTGAAAAACTGTTTTTT; CDR3: CASSQDLTTREKLFF; D: NA; length: 15; J: TRBJ1-4; V: TRBV14; size: NA
DNA: TGTGCCAGCAGTCTAGCGGGTACCTACAATGAGCAGTTCTTC; CDR3: CASSLAGTYNEQFF; D: TRBD2; length: 14; J: TRBJ2-1; V: TRBV7-9; size: NA
DNA: TGTGCCACCGGGACAGGGTCCTACAATGAGCAGTTCTTC; CDR3: CATGTGSYNEQFF; D: TRBD1; length: 13; J: TRBJ2-1; V: TRBV10-3; size: NA
DNA: TGCAGCGTTTATCTCGGGACAGGGGGCGCTACTCATGGAGCTTTCTTT; CDR3: CSVYLGTGGATHGAFF; D: TRBD1; length: 16; J: TRBJ1-1; V: TRBV29-1; size: NA
DNA: TGTGCCAGCAGTTTATGGGGGGTTAGCTCCTACAATGAGCAGTTCTTC; CDR3: CASSLWGVSSYNEQFF; D: NA; length: 16; J: TRBJ2-1; V: TRBV27; size: NA
DNA: TGTGCCAGCAGCTCCACTAGCCTGGGTGAGCAGTTCTTC; CDR3: CASSSTSLGEQFF; D: NA; length: 13; J: TRBJ2-1; V: TRBV7-8; size: NA
DNA: TGTGCCAGCAGCGGGACAGCTTTACTCTATGGCTACACCTTC; CDR3: CASSGTALLYGYTF; D: TRBD1; length: 14; J: TRBJ1-2; V: TRBV6-2/TRBV6-3; size: NA
DNA: TGTGCCAGCAGCCCCGGTCTAGGGGAGGTCCAAGGGGCCCAGTACTTC; CDR3: CASSPGLGEVQGAQYF; D: NA; length: 16; J: TRBJ2-5; V: TRBV3-1/TRBV3-2; size: once
DNA: TGTGCCAGCAGCCGCGGACAGGGGCAGGACTATGGCTACACCTTC; CDR3: CASSRGQGQDYGYTF; D: TRBD1; length: 15; J: TRBJ1-2; V: TRBV5-4; size: NA
DNA: TGTGCCAGCTCCCCTTTGGGGCTTTATCAGCCCCAGCATTTT; CDR3: CASSPLGLYQPQHF; D: NA; length: 14; J: TRBJ1-5; V: TRBV19; size: NA
DNA: TGCGCCAGCAGCTTGGGGCCTAGCTCCTCCTACGAGCAGTACTTC; CDR3: CASSLGPSSSYEQYF; D: NA; length: 15; J: TRBJ2-7; V: TRBV5-1; size: NA
DNA: TGTGCCACCAGCGTTCGGGACAGCCACAATCAGCCCCAGCATTTT; CDR3: CATSVRDSHNQPQHF; D: TRBD1; length: 15; J: TRBJ1-5; V: TRBV15; size: NA
DNA: TGTGCCAGTGCAACGGTAGCGGGTGCCTACAATGAGCAGTTCTTC; CDR3: CASATVAGAYNEQFF; D: TRBD2; length: 15; J: TRBJ2-1; V: TRBV19; size: few
DNA: TGTGCCAGCAGCCCCCGACAGGGGGCGTATGAGCAGTACTTC; CDR3: CASSPRQGAYEQYF; D: TRBD1; length: 14; J: TRBJ2-7; V: TRBV5-4; size: NA
DNA: TGTGCCAGCAGCGCCGGGGGGACCCAGTACTTC; CDR3: CASSAGGTQYF; D: NA; length: 11; J: TRBJ2-5; V: TRBV27; size: NA
DNA: TGTGCCAGCAGTGAACGGGGGAAGGTCTATGGCTACACCTTC; CDR3: CASSERGKVYGYTF; D: NA; length: 14; J: TRBJ1-2; V: TRBV2; size: NA
DNA: TGTGCCAGCAGCGCCCTCTCGGGAGGTTCGGACCGCCCTAGCACAGATACGCAGTATTTT; CDR3: CASSALSGGSDRPSTDTQYF; D: TRBD2; length: 20; J: TRBJ2-3; V: TRBV6-6; size: NA
DNA: TGTGCCAGCTCACCACGGTCTACAGGGAACACCGGGGAGCTGTTTTTT; CDR3: CASSPRSTGNTGELFF; D: NA; length: 16; J: TRBJ2-2; V: TRBV18; size: NA
DNA: TGTGCTAGTGGTTTTGCGCTGACAGAGAGTGAAATGAACACTGAAGCTTTCTTT; CDR3: CASGFALTESEMNTEAFF; D: NA; length: 18; J: TRBJ1-1; V: TRBV12-5; size: once
DNA: TGTGCCAGCAGCCTCCAGCGGGAGGGTGGCGAGCAGTACTTC; CDR3: CASSLQREGGEQYF; D: TRBD2; length: 14; J: TRBJ2-7; V: TRBV7-8; size: NA
DNA: TGTGCCAGCAGTTTGGTACAGGCTTCCTCCTCTGGAAACACCATATATTTT; CDR3: CASSLVQASSSGNTIYF; D: NA; length: 17; J: TRBJ1-3; V: TRBV28; size: NA
DNA: TGTGCCAGCAGCCTTTCCTACGAGCAGTACTTC; CDR3: CASSLSYEQYF; D: NA; length: 11; J: TRBJ2-7; V: TRBV9; size: NA
DNA: TGTGCCAGCAGCTCTAAACTAGCGGGAGCGACAGATACGCAGTATTTT; CDR3: CASSSKLAGATDTQYF; D: TRBD2; length: 16; J: TRBJ2-3; V: TRBV9; size: once
DNA: TGCGCCAGCAGCCATGGACAGAGCGAAGCTTTCTTT; CDR3: CASSHGQSEAFF; D: NA; length: 12; J: TRBJ1-1; V: TRBV5-1; size: NA
DNA: TGTGCCAGCAGCCAAGATACTACAGGGAATCAGCCCCAGCATTTT; CDR3: CASSQDTTGNQPQHF; D: NA; length: 15; J: TRBJ1-5; V: TRBV3-1/TRBV3-2; size: NA
DNA: TGCGCCAGCAGCCCCGGGACTAGCGACTCCTACGAGCAGTACTTC; CDR3: CASSPGTSDSYEQYF; D: TRBD2; length: 15; J: TRBJ2-7; V: TRBV5-1; size: once
DNA: TGTGCCAGCAGCTTATGGAGGAACACTGAAGCTTTCTTT; CDR3: CASSLWRNTEAFF; D: NA; length: 13; J: TRBJ1-1; V: TRBV7-3; size: NA
DNA: TGTGCCAGCAGCTCGACAGGGGTGGAAACCTACGAGCAGTACTTC; CDR3: CASSSTGVETYEQYF; D: TRBD1; length: 15; J: TRBJ2-7; V: TRBV7-8; size: NA
DNA: TGTGCCAGCAGCTTGACAGGGGACACCGGGGAGCTGTTTTTT; CDR3: CASSLTGDTGELFF; D: TRBD1; length: 14; J: TRBJ2-2; V: TRBV11-3; size: NA
DNA: TGTGCCAGCAGCTTAGGTTTGGGGCAAAATCAGCCCCAGCATTTT; CDR3: CASSLGLGQNQPQHF; D: NA; length: 15; J: TRBJ1-5; V: TRBV7-8; size: NA
DNA: TGTGCCAGCAGGACTACTAGCGGGAGGGCCTTGACCGGGGAGCTGTTTTTT; CDR3: CASRTTSGRALTGELFF; D: TRBD2; length: 17; J: TRBJ2-2; V: TRBV7-2; size: NA
DNA: TGTGCCAGTAGTATCAACAGAGCGAACACTGAAGCTTTCTTT; CDR3: CASSINRANTEAFF; D: NA; length: 14; J: TRBJ1-1; V: TRBV19; size: NA
DNA: TGTGCCAGCAGCTGGCTAGCGGGGCCTTCCTACAATGAGCAGTTCTTC; CDR3: CASSWLAGPSYNEQFF; D: TRBD2; length: 16; J: TRBJ2-1; V: TRBV7-8; size: NA
DNA: TGTGCCAGCTGTGAGACAGCAGAAGGCTACGAGCAGTACTTC; CDR3: CASCETAEGYEQYF; D: NA; length: 14; J: TRBJ2-7; V: TRBV6-6; size: NA
DNA: TGTGCCAGCAGTGAAGGGGCAGGGGAAGGTGAAAAACTGTTTTTT; CDR3: CASSEGAGEGEKLFF; D: NA; length: 15; J: TRBJ1-4; V: TRBV2; size: NA
DNA: TGTGCCAGCAGTGCCACTAGCGGTGGTACTTACGAGCAGTACTTC; CDR3: CASSATSGGTYEQYF; D: TRBD2; length: 15; J: TRBJ2-7; V: TRBV28; size: NA
DNA: TGCAGCGTACTAGGAGAATATGGCTACACCTTC; CDR3: CSVLGEYGYTF; D: NA; length: 11; J: TRBJ1-2; V: TRBV29-1; size: NA
DNA: TGTGCCACCAGCAGAGATCTCGGAGGGAGTGGGGCCAACGTCCTGACTTTC; CDR3: CATSRDLGGSGANVLTF; D: NA; length: 17; J: TRBJ2-6; V: TRBV15; size: NA
DNA: TGCAGTGCTAGTCGGCAGGGGCGGACTGAAGCTTTCTTT; CDR3: CSASRQGRTEAFF; D: NA; length: 13; J: TRBJ1-1; V: TRBV20-1; size: NA
DNA: TGTGCCAGCCTGGGACTCACCACCTACGAGCAGTACTTC; CDR3: CASLGLTTYEQYF; D: NA; length: 13; J: TRBJ2-7; V: TRBV2; size: NA
DNA: TGTGCCAGCAGCTTAATGGAGAGGGGGCACGGCTCACCCCTCCACTTT; CDR3: CASSLMERGHGSPLHF; D: TRBD1; length: 16; J: TRBJ1-6; V: TRBV7-3; size: NA
DNA: TGCACCAGCAGCCAAGACGGGAGATTCTACGAGCAGTACTTC; CDR3: CTSSQDGRFYEQYF; D: NA; length: 14; J: TRBJ2-7; V: TRBV1; size: NA
DNA: TGTGCCAGCAGCGACCAATACGACGGAGGGAATGAGCAGTTCTTC; CDR3: CASSDQYDGGNEQFF; D: NA; length: 15; J: TRBJ2-1; V: TRBV5-8; size: NA
DNA: TGCGCCAGCAGCCAAGATGTGGGACAGCTATATGGCTACACCTTC; CDR3: CASSQDVGQLYGYTF; D: TRBD1; length: 15; J: TRBJ1-2; V: TRBV4-3; size: few
DNA: TGTGCCAGTAGTATAACCGGACAGGGGGGTACCTACGAGCAGTACTTC; CDR3: CASSITGQGGTYEQYF; D: TRBD1; length: 16; J: TRBJ2-7; V: TRBV19; size: NA
DNA: TGTGCCAGCAGTTTAACAGCCAGCTATGGCTACACCTTC; CDR3: CASSLTASYGYTF; D: NA; length: 13; J: TRBJ1-2; V: TRBV28; size: NA
DNA: TGTGCCAGCAGTTTTCCGACCGGGACTAGCGGGCGCATAGAGGAGACCCAGTACTTC; CDR3: CASSFPTGTSGRIEETQYF; D: TRBD2; length: 19; J: TRBJ2-5; V: TRBV28; size: NA
DNA: TGTGCCAGTAGTAAATGGACAGGGGGGAAAATGAACACTGAAGCTTTCTTT; CDR3: CASSKWTGGKMNTEAFF; D: TRBD1; length: 17; J: TRBJ1-1; V: TRBV19; size: NA
DNA: TGTGCCAGCGGGGCCGGGAGGGCCAGGTACAATGAGCAGTTCTTC; CDR3: CASGAGRARYNEQFF; D: TRBD2; length: 15; J: TRBJ2-1; V: TRBV7-9; size: NA
DNA: TGTGCCAGTAGTATTGGGGACAGGGGGCGAACCGGGGAGCTGTTTTTT; CDR3: CASSIGDRGRTGELFF; D: TRBD1; length: 16; J: TRBJ2-2; V: TRBV19; size: NA
DNA: TGTGCCAGTAGTACTGTAGATTCGAGCGAGCAGTACTTC; CDR3: CASSTVDSSEQYF; D: NA; length: 13; J: TRBJ2-7; V: TRBV19; size: NA
DNA: TGTGCCACCAGCAGTTTAGGGGCCCAACGCACAGATACGCAGTATTTT; CDR3: CATSSLGAQRTDTQYF; D: NA; length: 16; J: TRBJ2-3; V: TRBV15; size: NA
DNA: TGCGCCAGCAGCCAAGTTGACTTCACAGATACGCAGTATTTT; CDR3: CASSQVDFTDTQYF; D: NA; length: 14; J: TRBJ2-3; V: TRBV4-1; size: few
DNA: TGTGCCAGCAAGCTAGACGATGAGCAGTTCTTC; CDR3: CASKLDDEQFF; D: NA; length: 11; J: TRBJ2-1; V: TRBV28; size: NA
DNA: TGTGCCAGCAGCCGCCCCGGGATCCAAGAGACCCAGTACTTC; CDR3: CASSRPGIQETQYF; D: NA; length: 14; J: TRBJ2-5; V: TRBV28; size: NA
DNA: TGTGCCAGCGGACCACTAGACACAGATACGCAGTATTTT; CDR3: CASGPLDTDTQYF; D: NA; length: 13; J: TRBJ2-3; V: TRBV28; size: NA
DNA: TGCGCCAGCAGCTTCCTCCCACAGGGGACCGGGGAGCTGTTTTTT; CDR3: CASSFLPQGTGELFF; D: TRBD1; length: 15; J: TRBJ2-2; V: TRBV5-1; size: NA
DNA: TGTGCCATCAGTGGACTAGCGGGGAACACCGGGGAGCTGTTTTTT; CDR3: CAISGLAGNTGELFF; D: TRBD2; length: 15; J: TRBJ2-2; V: TRBV10-3; size: NA
DNA: TGTGCCAGCATAGCCGGGACTAGGTCGAATGAGCAGTTCTTC; CDR3: CASIAGTRSNEQFF; D: TRBD2; length: 14; J: TRBJ2-1; V: TRBV2; size: NA
DNA: TGCGCCAGCAGCCCTAAGGGCGGGTCCTACAATGAGCAGTTCTTC; CDR3: CASSPKGGSYNEQFF; D: NA; length: 15; J: TRBJ2-1; V: TRBV4-1; size: NA